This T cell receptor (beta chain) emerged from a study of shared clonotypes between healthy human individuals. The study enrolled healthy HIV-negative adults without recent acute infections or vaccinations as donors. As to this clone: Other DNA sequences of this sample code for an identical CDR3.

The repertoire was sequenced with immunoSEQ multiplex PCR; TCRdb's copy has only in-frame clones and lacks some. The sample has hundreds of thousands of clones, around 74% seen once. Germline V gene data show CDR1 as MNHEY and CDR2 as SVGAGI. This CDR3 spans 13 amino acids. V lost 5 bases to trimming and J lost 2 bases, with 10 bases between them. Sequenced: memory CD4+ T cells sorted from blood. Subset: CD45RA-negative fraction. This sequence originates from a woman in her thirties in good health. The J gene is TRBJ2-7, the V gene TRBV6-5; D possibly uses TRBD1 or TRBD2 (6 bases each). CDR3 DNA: TGTGCCAGCAGTCGCCGGGGGCCCTACGAGCAGTACTTC. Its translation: CASSRRGPYEQYF.